Presented here are 15 T cell receptor beta chains from one specimen sequenced in a study of human T cells and chemical hapten exposure. Time point described: patch test 2, 6 weeks after DPC sensitization. Regarding treatment: therapeutic diphenylcyclopropenone sensitization with weekly scalp DPC. MiXCR was run by TCRdb on the RACE reads, yielding one entry per CDR3 protein. The sample holds just over 350,000 distinct CDR3 sequences, roughly 6.3% seen once. The sequences come from whole blood, collected in connection with sensitization to the hapten diphenylcyclopropenone (DPC). Receptors were obtained from a woman between 18 and 29 years old with alopecia areata. Some clones in this sample may be carry-over from other donors' samples.

This chain links TRBV19 with TRBJ1-5; D unclear. CDR3 size: 14 residues. V lost 4 bases and J 6 bases, leaving 13 bases between the germline ends. Germline CDR1 reads LNHDA; CDR2 reads SQIVND (reference sequence). The CDR3 region is CASSNPTGSQPQHF. CDR3 nucleotides: TGTGCCAGTAGTAACCCCACCGGGTCTCAGCCCCAGCATTTT.

This rearrangement joins TRBV12-3 or TRBV12-4 to TRBJ2-1; 10 bases are a match to TRBD1. The junction had 4 bases not matched to a gene; V was cut back by 3 bases and J by 5 bases. The CDR3 length is 15 residues. Here the CDR3 DNA reads TGTGCCAGCAGTTTGGGGACAGGGGACAACAATGAGCAGTTCTTC. This translates into CASSLGTGDNNEQFF.

This rearrangement joins TRBV6-2 or TRBV6-3 to TRBJ2-3; D gene unclear. Trimming took off 7 bases at V and 2 bases at J, with 7 bases between the two ends. Germline V gene sequence: CDR1 MNHEY, CDR2 SVGEGT. CDR3 length: 12 amino acids. The CDR3 loop reads CASNEYTDTQYF. The CDR3 region has the DNA TGTGCCAGCAATGAATACACAGATACGCAGTATTTT.

This clonotype was observed a handful of times. The rearrangement joins TRBV5-6 to TRBJ2-3; TRBD1 matches 8 bases. CDR1 and CDR2 from the germline V gene are SGHDT and YYEEEE. The ends lost 4 bases at V and 0 bases at J; junction bases unmatched: 10. The CDR3 extends over 17 amino acids. The DNA of the CDR3 is TGTGCCAGCAGCAGCCCGATGGGGACAGGCAGCACAGATACGCAGTATTTT. The encoded protein is CASSSPMGTGSTDTQYF.

The J gene is TRBJ1-6, the V gene TRBV28; D ambiguous. With 9 bases removed from V and 10 bases from J, the gap between germline ends came to 16 bases. From germline, CDR1 is MDHEN and CDR2 SYDVKM. There are 13 residues in the CDR3. The CDR3 reads CASQFPVRSPLHF. CDR3 DNA: TGTGCCAGTCAATTCCCGGTGCGATCACCCCTCCACTTT.

This clonotype was recorded many times. The CDR3 sequence: CASSQTQVPSAGLVTDTQYF. CDR3 coding DNA: TGCGCCAGCAGCCAGACTCAGGTCCCCTCAGCGGGCTTGGTGACAGATACGCAGTATTTT. The rearrangement uses TRBV4-3 and TRBJ2-3; D perhaps matches TRBD2 (6 bases). The CDR3 runs to 20 residues. V dropped 3 bases and J dropped 3 bases, with 28 bases sitting between them. Germline CDR1 and CDR2: LGHNA and YSLEER.

This clonotype was seen at least ten times. V is TRBV25-1 and J is TRBJ1-3; possibly TRBD1 for D (5 bases). CDR1 is MGHDK and CDR2 is SYGVNS in the germline V gene. The V and J ends lost 8 bases and 1 base respectively, with 12 bases between them. This CDR3 contains 14 residues. CDR3 in DNA: TGTGCCAGCCGAGGGACGGCGTCTGGAAACACCATATATTTT. It yields the protein CASRGTASGNTIYF.

The genes are TRBV5-1 and TRBJ2-3; unclear D gene. The CDR3 has 15 amino acids. Between the trimmed V and J ends, which lost 6 bases and 0 bases, there was a span of 14 bases. Looked up from germline, CDR1 is SGHRS and CDR2 is YFSETQ. The CDR3 region has the DNA TGCGCCAGCACCATCGATCCGACTAGCACAGATACGCAGTATTTT. It yields the protein CASTIDPTSTDTQYF. The complete variable domain, with remaining parts taken from reference TRBV5-1 and TRBJ2-3, reads KAGVTQTPRYLIKTRGQQVTLSCSPISGHRSVSWYQQTPGQGLQFLFEYFSETQRNKGNFPGRFSGRQFSNSRSEMNVSTLELGDSALYLCASTIDPTSTDTQYFGPGTRLTVL.

The chain employs TRBV5-1 and TRBJ1-4; D is perhaps TRBD1 (5 bases). This CDR3 comprises 15 residues. Deletions cut 4 bases from V and 4 bases from J, with 14 bases between. Looked up from germline, CDR1 is SGHRS and CDR2 is YFSETQ. CDR3: CASSPQGGLNEKLFF. The CDR3, as DNA: TGCGCCAGCAGCCCCCAGGGTGGACTTAATGAAAAACTGTTTTTT.

The chain uses TRBV9 and TRBJ2-3; 7 positions match TRBD2. The CDR3 length is 15 residues. J was trimmed by 1 base and V by 3 bases; bases with no gene match: 5. Germline CDR1 and CDR2: SGDLS and YYNGEE. The CDR3 protein is CASSDRGVGTDTQYF. The CDR3 coding sequence is TGTGCCAGCAGCGACCGGGGGGTCGGCACAGATACGCAGTATTTT.

A few counts support this clonotype. The chain is built from TRBV24-1 and TRBJ2-7; 7 bases fit TRBD1. Germline trimming cut 1 base from V and 5 bases from J; bases unmatched to any gene: 7. Germline CDR1 and CDR2: KGHDR and SFDVKD. The CDR3 totals 15 residues. The CDR3 DNA reads as TGTGCCACCAGTGATTTCGGGTCGACAGGGAACGAGCAGTACTTC. Translation gives CATSDFGSTGNEQYF.

This clonotype appeared a few times. The V call is TRBV3-1, the J call TRBJ2-5, with D perhaps TRBD1 (5 bases). CDR1 LGHDT and CDR2 YNNKEL come from the germline V gene (reference sequence). Trimming took 0 bases from V and 1 from J, leaving 15 bases between them. The CDR3 loop spans 17 amino acids. CDR3 DNA sequence: TGTGCCAGCAGCCAAGACTTAAAGGGGCGGAGCCAAGAGACCCAGTACTTC. Its translation: CASSQDLKGRSQETQYF.

This clonotype was observed a handful of times. CDR3 nucleotide sequence: TGCGCCAGCAGCCAAAGGTCGCGTAGCGGGGGGCTTCAAGAGACCCAGTACTTC. This gives the protein CASSQRSRSGGLQETQYF. The chain combines TRBV4-1 with TRBJ2-5; TRBD2 aligns across 10 bases. With 2 bases clipped from V and 2 bases from J, the junction kept 11 bases outside the gene matches. The CDR3 loop spans 18 amino acids. CDR1 MGHRA and CDR2 YSYEKL come from the germline V gene.

This clonotype was counted at least ten times. The V and J genes are TRBV13 and TRBJ2-3, with a tentative D call TRBD2 (5 bases). This CDR3 is 15 amino acids long. Between the trimmed V and J ends, which lost 5 bases and 3 bases, there was a span of 15 bases. Germline loops: CDR1 PRHDT, CDR2 FYEKMQ (reference sequence). The CDR3 reads CASSPGKAWTDTQYF. DNA of the CDR3: TGTGCCAGCAGCCCCGGGAAGGCCTGGACAGATACGCAGTATTTT.

This clonotype has at least ten counts. The chain couples TRBV15 to TRBJ1-1, with D perhaps matching TRBD1 (5 bases). From germline, CDR1 is LNHNV and CDR2 YYDKDF (reference sequence). V lost 5 bases and J 6 bases, leaving 16 bases between the germline ends. This CDR3 is 14 amino acids long. The CDR3 reads CATSGGGTEAEAFF. CDR3 sequence (DNA): TGTGCCACCAGCGGGGGTGGTACGGAGGCTGAAGCTTTCTTT.